Described below is a single T cell receptor (beta chain) sequence and its context. Its antigen remains unidentified. Clones were sequenced by immunoSEQ multiplex PCR, and TCRdb holds only the in-frame ones, with some missing. The sample holds under 200,000 clones, 88% seen once. CDR1 and CDR2 from the germline V gene are SNHLY and FYNNEI. The V segment lost 0 bases and the J segment 2 bases; nucleotides outside the gene matches: 11. CDR3 length equals 19 residues. The data derive from a study of radiation and T cells in renal cell carcinoma. As to time point: blood 4 weeks post-SBRT, at nephrectomy. Treatment reported: 15 Gy SBRT to primary tumor, nephrectomy 4 weeks later. Study results and caveats: In blood, top tumor clones expanded by 2 weeks, shrinking by 4.

The J gene is TRBJ2-5, the V gene TRBV2; 11 bases align to TRBD2. The sequences come from blood, collected from a patient whose treatment included radiotherapy and nephrectomy. This receptor was taken from a woman aged 45-65 years with renal cell carcinoma. The CDR3 loop is CASSEALFGLAGGQETQYF. Written as DNA, the CDR3 is TGTGCCAGCAGTGAAGCGCTTTTCGGGCTAGCGGGGGGTCAAGAGACCCAGTACTTC. The full variable domain, its missing parts supplied by reference TRBV2 and TRBJ2-5, is EPEVTQTPSHQVTQMGQEVILRCVPISNHLYFYWYRQILGQKVEFLVSFYNNEISEKSEIFDDQFSVERPDGSNFTLKIRSTKLEDSAMYFCASSEALFGLAGGQETQYFGPGTRLLVL.